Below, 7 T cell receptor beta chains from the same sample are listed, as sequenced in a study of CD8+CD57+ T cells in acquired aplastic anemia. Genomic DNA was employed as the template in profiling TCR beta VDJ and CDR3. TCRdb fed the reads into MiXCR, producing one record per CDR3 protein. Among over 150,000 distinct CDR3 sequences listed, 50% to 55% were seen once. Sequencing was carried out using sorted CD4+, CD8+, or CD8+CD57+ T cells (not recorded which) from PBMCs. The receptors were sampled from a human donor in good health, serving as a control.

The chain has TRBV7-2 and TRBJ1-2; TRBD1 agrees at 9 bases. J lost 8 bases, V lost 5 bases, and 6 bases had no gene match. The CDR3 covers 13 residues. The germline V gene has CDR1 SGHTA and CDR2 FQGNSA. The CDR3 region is CASSPQQGAGYTF. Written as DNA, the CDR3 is TGTGCCAGCAGCCCTCAACAGGGGGCGGGCTACACCTTC.

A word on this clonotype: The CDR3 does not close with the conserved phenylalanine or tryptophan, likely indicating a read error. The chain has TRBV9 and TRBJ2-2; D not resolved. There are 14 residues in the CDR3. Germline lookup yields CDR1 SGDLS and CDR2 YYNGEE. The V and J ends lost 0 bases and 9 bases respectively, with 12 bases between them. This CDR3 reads CASSVGGESRELFL. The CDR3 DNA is TGTGCCAGCAGCGTAGGAGGAGAGAGCAGGGAGCTGTTTTTG.

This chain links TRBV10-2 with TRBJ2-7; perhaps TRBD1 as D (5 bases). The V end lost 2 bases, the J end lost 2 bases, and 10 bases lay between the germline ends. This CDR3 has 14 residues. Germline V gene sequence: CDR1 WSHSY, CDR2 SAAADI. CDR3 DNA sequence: TGCGCCAGCAGTGAGATAGGACAAGCCTACGAGCAGTACTTC. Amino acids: CASSEIGQAYEQYF.

The CDR3 is CASSLARDNSYEQYF. The CDR3 DNA sequence: TGTGCCAGCAGCTTAGCCCGGGACAACTCCTACGAGCAGTACTTC. The chain is built from TRBV7-6 and TRBJ2-7, with D perhaps TRBD1 (6 bases). The CDR3 loop spans 15 amino acids. V lost 0 bases and J 0 bases, leaving 9 bases between the germline ends. The germline V gene has CDR1 SGHVS and CDR2 FNYEAQ.

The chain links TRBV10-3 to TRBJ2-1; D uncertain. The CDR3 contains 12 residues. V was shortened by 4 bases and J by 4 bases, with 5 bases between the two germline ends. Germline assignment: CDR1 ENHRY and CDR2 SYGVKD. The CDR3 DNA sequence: TGTGCCATCAGTGTGACGTACAATGAGCAGTTCTTC. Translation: CAISVTYNEQFF.

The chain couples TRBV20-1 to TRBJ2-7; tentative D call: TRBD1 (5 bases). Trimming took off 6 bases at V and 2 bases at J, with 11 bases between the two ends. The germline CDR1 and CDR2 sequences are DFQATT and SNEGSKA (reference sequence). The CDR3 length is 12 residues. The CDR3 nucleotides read TGCAGTGCCCAGGCAGGGACCTACGAGCAGTACTTC. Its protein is CSAQAGTYEQYF.

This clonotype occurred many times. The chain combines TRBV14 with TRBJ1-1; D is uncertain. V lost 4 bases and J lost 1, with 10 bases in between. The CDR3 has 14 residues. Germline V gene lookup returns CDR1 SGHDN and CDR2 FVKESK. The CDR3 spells CASSLLTSNTEAFF. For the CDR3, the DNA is TGTGCCAGCAGCCTATTAACATCGAACACTGAAGCTTTCTTT.